This is a list of T cell receptor beta chains from one sample in a study of T cells in Graves' hyperthyroidism and ophthalmopathy. Via MiXCR, TCRdb re-called the multiplex PCR reads, giving one row per CDR3 protein. This sample has approximately 380,000 distinct CDR3 sequences, with 18% found just once. The sample was blood. The receptor source for this set is a man between 18 and 35 years old with Graves' ophthalmopathy. CDR3s include the opening cysteine and the closing phenylalanine or tryptophan. The order of the fields is V gene, J gene, CDR3 protein.

TRBV7-8,TRBJ2-3,CASSLVSGGAGTQYF
TRBV7-8,TRBJ1-1,CASSLETTGRSEAFF
TRBV7-9,TRBJ2-3,CASSFTPSGVISTDTQYF
TRBV6-1,TRBJ1-4,CASRMDRVNEKLFF
TRBV10-3,TRBJ2-7,CAISVSQFETGGYEQYF
TRBV6-1,TRBJ1-6,CASSSLPSRSSYNSPLHF
TRBV5-1,TRBJ2-1,CASSGGSGTGNNEQFF
TRBV14,TRBJ2-7,CASSQPGQGGLYEQYF
TRBV27,TRBJ2-1,CASSLSAGGLYNEQFF
TRBV2,TRBJ1-4,CASSRQDATNEKLFF
TRBV9,TRBJ1-4,CASSEGKTDRTMEKLFF
TRBV20-1,TRBJ1-3,CSALPRGHPGNTIYF
TRBV5-6,TRBJ2-7,CASSLRRDPNEQYF
TRBV20-1,TRBJ1-5,CSASQNPGQASRRQPQHF
TRBV27,TRBJ1-6,CASSSDVSPLHF
TRBV7-2,TRBJ2-1,CASRIRQGTYNEQFF
TRBV7-9,TRBJ2-2,CASSLLASGNTGELFF
TRBV3-1,TRBJ2-5,CASSSLPETQYF
TRBV27,TRBJ1-1,CASSPSPRGTEAFF
TRBV9,TRBJ1-1,CASSATGGVNTEAFF
TRBV7-9,TRBJ2-5,CASSLDRGTMGTQYF
TRBV7-9,TRBJ2-7,CASSQPQQGSGGILYEQYF
TRBV12-3/TRBV12-4,TRBJ1-2,CASDSRDRVGDYGYTF
TRBV3-1,TRBJ2-3,CASSQSLPSSGGADTQYF
TRBV5-4,TRBJ2-2,CASSTRQITGELFF